This T cell receptor (beta chain) originates from a study of shared clonotypes between healthy human individuals. Overall study: For every donor, three CD4 naive, three CD4 memory, two CD8 naive and one CD8 memory plates were used. Study outcomes and limitations: Investigators collected only blood, and repertoires in tissues likely differ. The low donor count limited represented genetic and exposure-history diversity.

Regarding this clone: Its target is unknown.

The germline V gene encodes CDR1 SGHDT and CDR2 YYEEEE. The CDR3 runs 15 residues. The V gene end was trimmed by 0 bases and the J gene end by 8 bases; junction bases not matched to a gene: 6. Genomic DNA of each subset was evenly split across several immunoSEQ plates. Using immunoSEQ multiplex PCR, the repertoire was profiled, and TCRdb retains in-frame clones only, with some absent. Of around 990,000 clones in the sample, approximately 75% were seen once. The TCR was taken from a man between 18 and 29 years old in good health. Some clones in this sample may be carry-over from other donors' samples. The sequenced sample consisted of memory CD4+ T cells from PBMCs. Subset: CD45RA-negative fraction. The J gene is TRBJ1-4, the V gene TRBV5-6, with 8 positions matching TRBD1. CDR3 loop: CASSLVAGGREKLFF. CDR3 bases: TGTGCCAGCAGCTTGGTTGCAGGGGGCAGGGAAAAACTGTTTTTT.